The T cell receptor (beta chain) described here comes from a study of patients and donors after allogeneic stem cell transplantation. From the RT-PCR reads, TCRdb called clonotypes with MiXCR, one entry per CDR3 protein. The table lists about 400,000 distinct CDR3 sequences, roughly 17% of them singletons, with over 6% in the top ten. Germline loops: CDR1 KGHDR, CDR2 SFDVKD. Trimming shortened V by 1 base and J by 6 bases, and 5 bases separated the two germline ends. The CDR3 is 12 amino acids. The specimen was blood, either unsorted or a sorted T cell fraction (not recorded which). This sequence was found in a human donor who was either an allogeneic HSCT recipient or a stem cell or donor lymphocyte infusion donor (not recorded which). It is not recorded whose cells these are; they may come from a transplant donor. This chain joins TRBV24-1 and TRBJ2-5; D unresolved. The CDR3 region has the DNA TGTGCCACCAGTGATTTCGGAAAGACCCAGTACTTC. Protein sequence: CATSDFGKTQYF.